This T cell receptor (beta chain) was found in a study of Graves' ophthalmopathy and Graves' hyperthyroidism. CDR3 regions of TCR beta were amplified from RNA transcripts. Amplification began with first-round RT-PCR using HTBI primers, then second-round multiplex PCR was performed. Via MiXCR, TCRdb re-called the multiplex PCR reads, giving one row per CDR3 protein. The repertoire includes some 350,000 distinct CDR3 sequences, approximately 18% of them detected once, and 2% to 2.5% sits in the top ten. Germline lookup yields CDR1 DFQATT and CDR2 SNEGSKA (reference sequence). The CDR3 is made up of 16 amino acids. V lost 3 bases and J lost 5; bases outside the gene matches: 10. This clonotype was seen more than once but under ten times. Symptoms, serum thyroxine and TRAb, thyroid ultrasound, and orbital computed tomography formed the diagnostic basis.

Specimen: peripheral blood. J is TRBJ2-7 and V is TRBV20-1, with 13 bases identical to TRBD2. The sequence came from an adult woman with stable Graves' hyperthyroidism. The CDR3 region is CSASGARTSGRNEQYF. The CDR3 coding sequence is TGCAGTGCTAGTGGGGCCCGGACTAGCGGGAGAAACGAGCAGTACTTC.